The source of this TCR beta chain is a study of blood T cells in healthy people across ages. Study-wide points: Naive CD4+ cell counts and diversity both ran higher in long-lived than in aged donors. Changes in expanded clonotypes were possibly confounded, as the CMV status of donors was unknown.

Sample-barcoded 5' priming and a J-beta primer mix drove a second PCR of about 7 to 11 cycles. Every cDNA molecule bore a tag from a template-switch adaptor containing 12 random nucleotides. TCRdb analysed the 5' RACE reads with MiXCR anew, one entry per CDR3 protein. The sample lists 730,000 or so distinct CDR3 sequences, around two fifths occurring once. This clonotype was counted ten times or more. As yet, its antigen is unknown. The source material was blood. The receptor's source is a man older than 75 in good health.

CDR3 sequence (DNA): TGTGCCAGCAGTGAGGACTTCTTCGGGCTATGCGAGCAGTACTTC. It encodes CASSEDFFGLCEQYF. The chain employs TRBV6-4 and TRBJ2-7, with a weak D call TRBD2 (5 bases). The CDR3 contains 15 residues. Trimming pared 3 bases from V and 6 bases from J, leaving 18 bases between. Germline CDR1 and CDR2: MRHNA and SNTAGT.